This TCR beta chain emerged from a study of OX40 agonist ivuxolimab in advanced cancers. CDR3 length: 14 residues. Germline CDR1 is SNHLY and CDR2 is FYNNEI. The data were produced by immunoSEQ multiplex PCR, yet TCRdb's version contains in-frame clones alone and is incomplete. The table shows tens of thousands of clones, with approximately 82% occurring only once. Sequences were derived from CD4+ or CD8+ T cells sorted from blood, sampled in a trial of the OX40 agonist ivuxolimab. This TCR was recovered from an adult with an advanced solid tumor such as melanoma, head and neck, liver or kidney cancer. V gene TRBV2 combines with J gene TRBJ2-5, with 10 bases identical to TRBD2. TRBJ2-7 matches the DNA end more closely, so the J call is doubtful. CDR3: CASSSLAGVYEQYF. The CDR3 DNA is TGTGCCAGCAGTTCCCTAGCGGGAGTGTACGAGCAGTACTTC.